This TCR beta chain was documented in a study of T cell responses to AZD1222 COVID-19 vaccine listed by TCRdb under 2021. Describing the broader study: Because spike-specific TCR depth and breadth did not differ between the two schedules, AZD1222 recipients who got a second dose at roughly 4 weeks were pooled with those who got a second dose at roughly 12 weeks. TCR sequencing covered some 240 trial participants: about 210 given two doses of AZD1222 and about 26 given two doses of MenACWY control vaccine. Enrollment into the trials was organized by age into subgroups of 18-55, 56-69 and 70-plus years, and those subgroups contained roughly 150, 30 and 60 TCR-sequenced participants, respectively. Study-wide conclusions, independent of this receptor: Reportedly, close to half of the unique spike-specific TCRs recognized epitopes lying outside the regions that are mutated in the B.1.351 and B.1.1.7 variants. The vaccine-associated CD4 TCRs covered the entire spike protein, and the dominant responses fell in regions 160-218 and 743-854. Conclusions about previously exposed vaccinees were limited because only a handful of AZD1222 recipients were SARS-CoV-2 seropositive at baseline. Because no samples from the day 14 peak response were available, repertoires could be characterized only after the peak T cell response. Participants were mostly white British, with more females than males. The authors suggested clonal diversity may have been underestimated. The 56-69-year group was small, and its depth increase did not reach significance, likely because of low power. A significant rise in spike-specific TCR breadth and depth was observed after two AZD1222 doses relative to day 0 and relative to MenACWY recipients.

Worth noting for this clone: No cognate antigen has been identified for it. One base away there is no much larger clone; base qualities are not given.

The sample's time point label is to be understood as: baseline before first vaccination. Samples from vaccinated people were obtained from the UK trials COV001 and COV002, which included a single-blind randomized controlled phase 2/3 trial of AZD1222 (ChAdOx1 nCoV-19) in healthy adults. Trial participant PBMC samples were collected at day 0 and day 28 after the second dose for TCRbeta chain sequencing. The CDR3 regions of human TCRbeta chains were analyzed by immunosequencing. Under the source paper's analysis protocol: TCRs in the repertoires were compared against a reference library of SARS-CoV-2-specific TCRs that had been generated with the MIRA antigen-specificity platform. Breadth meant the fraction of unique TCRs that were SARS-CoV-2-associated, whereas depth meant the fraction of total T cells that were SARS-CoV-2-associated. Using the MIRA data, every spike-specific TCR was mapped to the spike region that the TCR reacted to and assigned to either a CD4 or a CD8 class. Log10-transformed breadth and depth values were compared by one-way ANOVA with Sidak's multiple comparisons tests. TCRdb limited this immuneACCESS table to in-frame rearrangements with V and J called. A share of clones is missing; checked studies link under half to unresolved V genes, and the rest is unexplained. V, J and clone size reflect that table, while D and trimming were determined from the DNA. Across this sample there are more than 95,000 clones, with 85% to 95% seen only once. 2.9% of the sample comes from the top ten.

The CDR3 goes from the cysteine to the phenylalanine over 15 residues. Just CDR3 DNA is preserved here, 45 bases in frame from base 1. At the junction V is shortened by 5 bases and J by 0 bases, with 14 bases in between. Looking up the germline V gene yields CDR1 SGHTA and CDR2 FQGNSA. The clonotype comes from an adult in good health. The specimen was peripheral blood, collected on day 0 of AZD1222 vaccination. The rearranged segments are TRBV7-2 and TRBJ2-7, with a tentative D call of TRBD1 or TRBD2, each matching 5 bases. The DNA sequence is TGTGCCAGCAGCCCGGGGCGCACTATCTCCTACGAGCAGTACTTC. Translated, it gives CASSPGRTISYEQYF.